Listed below are T cell receptor beta chains from one sample, sequenced in a study of Graves' ophthalmopathy and Graves' hyperthyroidism. From the multiplex PCR reads, TCRdb called clonotypes with MiXCR, one entry per CDR3 protein. The sample yields around 170,000 distinct CDR3 sequences, over 35% seen once. Sequencing was done on a sample of peripheral blood. Receptors were obtained from a middle-aged woman with Graves' ophthalmopathy. Both conserved end residues are part of each CDR3. Fields, in order: CDR3 DNA, CDR3 protein, V gene, clone size, J gene, D gene. D genes are given only for firm matches. Size is stated for part of the rows, as once, few or many counts, or as a class when the clone is expanded.

cdr3_nt: TGTGCCAGCAAGGGACCGTTTAATACCGGGGAGCTGTTTTTT
cdr3_aa: CASKGPFNTGELFF
v_call: TRBV7-9
clone_size: many
j_call: TRBJ2-2
d_call: NA

cdr3_nt: TGCGCCAGCAGCGGGACAGGGGCGAATTCACCCCTCCACTTT
cdr3_aa: CASSGTGANSPLHF
v_call: TRBV5-1
clone_size: NA
j_call: TRBJ1-6
d_call: TRBD1

cdr3_nt: TGTGCCAGCAGCCAAGGGGACAGCCCAACCTACGAGCAGTACTTC
cdr3_aa: CASSQGDSPTYEQYF
v_call: TRBV14
clone_size: many
j_call: TRBJ2-7
d_call: TRBD1

cdr3_nt: TGTGCCAGCAGCTCATGGACAGGGAGAGGTGAGACCCAGTACTTC
cdr3_aa: CASSSWTGRGETQYF
v_call: TRBV11-1
clone_size: many
j_call: TRBJ2-5
d_call: TRBD1

cdr3_nt: TGTGCCAGTAGCCCGACAGGGCTGAGGGGTACTGAAGCTTTCTTT
cdr3_aa: CASSPTGLRGTEAFF
v_call: TRBV19
clone_size: many
j_call: TRBJ1-1
d_call: TRBD1

cdr3_nt: TGCAGCGTTGCCAGGGAAAGGGGATACGAGCAGTACTTC
cdr3_aa: CSVARERGYEQYF
v_call: TRBV29-1
clone_size: NA
j_call: TRBJ2-7
d_call: NA

cdr3_nt: TGTGCCACCAGTGACAGAGACAGGAACACTGAAGCTTTCTTT
cdr3_aa: CATSDRDRNTEAFF
v_call: TRBV24-1
clone_size: many
j_call: TRBJ1-1
d_call: NA

cdr3_nt: TGTGCCAGCAGTTCCCCCGGCAGGGGGCAAGAGACCCAGTACTTC
cdr3_aa: CASSSPGRGQETQYF
v_call: TRBV12-3/TRBV12-4
clone_size: many
j_call: TRBJ2-5
d_call: TRBD1

cdr3_nt: TGTGCCAGCAGCTTCGGACAGGGGGCTTCTGAAGCTTTCTTT
cdr3_aa: CASSFGQGASEAFF
v_call: TRBV11-3
clone_size: NA
j_call: TRBJ1-1
d_call: TRBD1

cdr3_nt: TGCAGTGCGACAGGGGGAATGAACACTGAAGCTTTCTTT
cdr3_aa: CSATGGMNTEAFF
v_call: TRBV20-1
clone_size: NA
j_call: TRBJ1-1
d_call: TRBD1

cdr3_nt: TGTGCCAGTAGTCCACAGGGGCTGGAGACCCAGTACTTC
cdr3_aa: CASSPQGLETQYF
v_call: TRBV19
clone_size: many
j_call: TRBJ2-5
d_call: TRBD1

cdr3_nt: TGTGCCAGCATGGTACAGATCTCTGGAAACACCATATATTTT
cdr3_aa: CASMVQISGNTIYF
v_call: TRBV2
clone_size: NA
j_call: TRBJ1-3
d_call: NA

cdr3_nt: TGTGCCAGCAGCTCGACAGGGGGCCTATCTGGCTACACCTTC
cdr3_aa: CASSSTGGLSGYTF
v_call: TRBV27
clone_size: NA
j_call: TRBJ1-2
d_call: TRBD1

cdr3_nt: TGTGCCAGCAGCCCCCACCGAAACACCGGGGAGCTGTTTTTT
cdr3_aa: CASSPHRNTGELFF
v_call: TRBV7-3
clone_size: many
j_call: TRBJ2-2
d_call: NA

cdr3_nt: TGCAGTGCTAGAGAGCGAGGGGCTGGCTACACCTTC
cdr3_aa: CSARERGAGYTF
v_call: TRBV20-1
clone_size: NA
j_call: TRBJ1-2
d_call: NA

cdr3_nt: TGTGCCAGCAGTTGGGGGGACAGGGACGATGGCTACACCTTC
cdr3_aa: CASSWGDRDDGYTF
v_call: TRBV6-5
clone_size: NA
j_call: TRBJ1-2
d_call: TRBD1

cdr3_nt: TGTGCCAGCAACGCGGGGGGGAGCGGCAATCAGCCCCAGCATTTT
cdr3_aa: CASNAGGSGNQPQHF
v_call: TRBV28
clone_size: NA
j_call: TRBJ1-5
d_call: NA

cdr3_nt: TGTGCCAGCAGTTACAGGACAGGGGCGAACAATCAACCCCAGCATTTT
cdr3_aa: CASSYRTGANNQPQHF
v_call: TRBV12-3/TRBV12-4
clone_size: NA
j_call: TRBJ1-5
d_call: TRBD1

cdr3_nt: TGTGCCAGCAGTTTAACAGGGATCAATCAGCCCCAGCATTTT
cdr3_aa: CASSLTGINQPQHF
v_call: TRBV27
clone_size: NA
j_call: TRBJ1-5
d_call: NA

cdr3_nt: TGTGCCAGCGTACAGGGCTACGAGCAGTACTTC
cdr3_aa: CASVQGYEQYF
v_call: TRBV7-2
clone_size: few
j_call: TRBJ2-7
d_call: NA